The rows below give T cell receptor beta chains drawn from one sample of a study of T cells in Graves' hyperthyroidism and ophthalmopathy. TCRdb recomputed calls from the multiplex PCR reads with MiXCR, one row per CDR3 protein. The data hold about 400,000 distinct CDR3 sequences, with just under 15% observed a single time. Sequences were obtained from blood. These receptors were taken from a woman aged 25 to 45 with Graves' hyperthyroidism. Both conserved end residues are part of each CDR3. Fields, in order: clone size, J gene, D gene, V gene, CDR3 protein, CDR3 DNA. The D gene is left open where the match is weak. Some rows mark clone size as missing; the rest say once, few, many or name a class of expanded clone.

many,TRBJ2-5,TRBD1,TRBV12-3/TRBV12-4,CASSDRDRGKTQYF,TGTGCCAGCAGTGACCGGGACAGGGGGAAGACCCAGTACTTC
many,TRBJ2-3,-,TRBV12-3/TRBV12-4,CASSFETGADTQYF,TGTGCCAGCAGTTTCGAGACAGGCGCAGATACGCAGTATTTT
-,TRBJ2-2,TRBD1,TRBV12-3/TRBV12-4,CASRRRQGSGELFF,TGTGCCAGCAGACGACGACAGGGTAGCGGGGAGCTGTTTTTT
-,TRBJ2-2,TRBD2,TRBV20-1,CSAQDRAGVGNTGELFF,TGCAGTGCTCAAGATAGAGCGGGAGTCGGTAACACCGGGGAGCTGTTTTTT
many,TRBJ2-3,TRBD1,TRBV7-8,CASSLADRESRTQYF,TGTGCCAGCAGCTTAGCGGACAGGGAAAGCCGTACGCAGTATTTT
many,TRBJ1-5,-,TRBV28,CASRPLLGHQHF,TGTGCCAGCAGACCCCTGTTGGGGCACCAGCATTTT
few,TRBJ1-1,TRBD1,TRBV11-2,CASSPGTGGRNTEAFF,TGTGCCAGCAGCCCCGGGACAGGGGGCCGGAACACTGAAGCTTTCTTT
-,TRBJ2-1,-,TRBV28,CASTTRRPSYNEQFF,TGTGCCAGCACCACCCGCAGGCCCTCGTACAATGAGCAGTTCTTC
once,TRBJ2-6,-,TRBV5-6,CASSLIAGANVLTF,TGTGCCAGCAGCTTGATAGCTGGGGCCAACGTCCTGACTTTC
-,TRBJ2-3,-,TRBV11-2,CASSSGLNGISQAQYF,TGTGCCAGCAGCTCGGGATTAAACGGGATCTCTCAGGCGCAGTATTTT
-,TRBJ2-1,TRBD2,TRBV7-2,CASSLAGGGGRAVHEQFF,TGTGCCAGCAGCTTAGCTGGGGGAGGCGGGAGGGCCGTGCATGAGCAGTTCTTC
few,TRBJ2-7,TRBD2,TRBV7-9,CASSATAGGSGRRNEQYF,TGTGCCAGCAGCGCAACCGCCGGCGGAAGCGGGAGGCGGAACGAGCAGTACTTC
many,TRBJ2-1,TRBD2,TRBV18,CASSPQAGPYNEQFF,TGTGCCAGCTCACCACAAGCGGGACCGTACAATGAGCAGTTCTTC
many,TRBJ1-2,TRBD1,TRBV12-3/TRBV12-4,CASSPWDSIYGYTF,TGTGCCAGCAGCCCTTGGGACAGCATCTATGGCTACACCTTC
few,TRBJ2-7,-,TRBV10-3,CAIRDFGQGGYEQYF,TGTGCCATCAGGGACTTCGGGCAGGGAGGCTACGAGCAGTACTTC
-,TRBJ1-1,TRBD1,TRBV4-2,CASSQGQSGNTEAFF,TGTGCCAGCAGCCAGGGACAGTCAGGGAACACTGAAGCTTTCTTT
-,TRBJ2-7,-,TRBV5-1,CANLPPAGSDEQYF,TGCGCCAACCTCCCGCCGGCAGGGTCCGACGAGCAGTACTTC
-,TRBJ2-3,TRBD2,TRBV4-1,CASSQPPFRGSGELTDTQYF,TGCGCCAGCAGCCAACCCCCTTTTAGAGGTAGCGGGGAGCTCACAGATACGCAGTATTTT
-,TRBJ2-2,TRBD2,TRBV28,CASNSQRERVTGELFF,TGTGCCAGCAATTCTCAGCGGGAGCGTGTCACCGGGGAGCTGTTTTTT
few,TRBJ2-2,-,TRBV6-5,CASSYLATGESGELFF,TGTGCCAGCAGTTACCTGGCAACAGGTGAATCCGGGGAGCTGTTTTTT
-,TRBJ2-3,-,TRBV28,CASSFGRSTDTQYF,TGTGCCAGCAGTTTTGGTAGATCCACAGATACGCAGTATTTT
-,TRBJ1-6,-,TRBV30,CAWSVPSGANSPLHF,TGTGCCTGGAGTGTACCATCAGGGGCGAATTCACCCCTCCACTTT
many,TRBJ1-1,TRBD1,TRBV3-1,CASSPYRDRHTEAFF,TGTGCCAGCAGCCCATACCGGGACAGACACACTGAAGCTTTCTTT
-,TRBJ2-3,TRBD2,TRBV30,CAWNEGVAGPSTDTQYF,TGTGCCTGGAACGAGGGGGTAGCGGGGCCTAGCACAGATACGCAGTATTTT
many,TRBJ2-3,-,TRBV12-3/TRBV12-4,CASSLMGVDTQYF,TGTGCCAGCAGTTTAATGGGGGTAGATACGCAGTATTTT
few,TRBJ2-5,-,TRBV29-1,CSVERGEETQYF,TGCAGCGTTGAGCGAGGAGAAGAGACCCAGTACTTC
many,TRBJ2-5,-,TRBV12-3/TRBV12-4,CASSWGWGGGETQYF,TGTGCCAGCAGTTGGGGTTGGGGAGGAGGAGAGACCCAGTACTTC
-,TRBJ2-1,TRBD2,TRBV20-1,CSASHPGRRRGGEQFF,TGCAGTGCTAGTCACCCAGGTCGCAGGCGCGGGGGTGAGCAGTTCTTC
many,TRBJ2-5,-,TRBV3-1,CASSQPYQETQYF,TGTGCCAGCAGCCAACCGTACCAAGAGACCCAGTACTTC
many,TRBJ2-5,-,TRBV20-1,CSAPRDIRSKTQYF,TGCAGTGCTCCCCGGGACATTCGGTCTAAGACCCAGTACTTC
many,TRBJ1-1,TRBD1,TRBV18,CASSPSQGDTEAFF,TGTGCCAGCTCACCAAGCCAGGGGGACACTGAAGCTTTCTTT
-,TRBJ1-1,-,TRBV14,CASSQDRQGRSLRTEAFF,TGTGCCAGCAGCCAAGATCGCCAGGGGAGGTCTTTGCGAACTGAAGCTTTCTTT
many,TRBJ1-6,-,TRBV27,CASSLSSRVYSPLHF,TGTGCCAGCAGTTTATCGTCCAGGGTCTATTCACCCCTCCACTTT
many,TRBJ1-1,-,TRBV7-2,CASSPSTEAFF,TGTGCCAGCAGTCCCAGCACTGAAGCTTTCTTT
few,TRBJ1-1,TRBD1,TRBV10-3,CAISGGQGPEAFF,TGTGCCATCAGTGGGGGACAGGGGCCTGAAGCTTTCTTT
few,TRBJ2-7,-,TRBV14,CASSLVSTGEQYF,TGTGCCAGCAGCCTGGTATCGACAGGCGAGCAGTACTTC
-,TRBJ2-3,TRBD2,TRBV20-1,CSASRGSGTDTQYF,TGCAGTGCTTCCCGCGGTAGCGGGACGGATACGCAGTATTTT
many,TRBJ2-3,-,TRBV28,CASSGDTQYF,TGTGCCAGCAGCGGGGATACGCAGTATTTT
-,TRBJ2-1,-,TRBV29-1,CSVLGDRSYNEQFF,TGCAGCGTGCTAGGGGATCGCTCCTACAATGAGCAGTTCTTC
many,TRBJ2-1,-,TRBV6-1,CATEQGRWFSYNEQFF,TGTGCCACCGAACAGGGTCGGTGGTTCTCCTACAATGAGCAGTTCTTC
many,TRBJ2-1,TRBD2,TRBV20-1,CSASRRLAGGPAEQFF,TGCAGTGCTTCCCGTAGACTAGCGGGAGGGCCTGCTGAGCAGTTCTTC
few,TRBJ1-3,-,TRBV7-9,CASSLVAGGNTIYF,TGTGCCAGCAGCTTAGTTGCAGGGGGAAACACCATATATTTT
few,TRBJ1-1,-,TRBV5-1,CASSAEGTEAFF,TGCGCCAGCAGCGCAGAGGGCACTGAAGCTTTCTTT
once,TRBJ2-1,-,TRBV11-2,CASSSQTTLRYNEQFF,TGTGCCAGCAGCTCGCAAACAACTCTCCGATACAATGAGCAGTTCTTC
-,TRBJ2-7,-,TRBV28,CASSQARLEQYF,TGTGCCAGCAGCCAGGCGCGTCTCGAGCAGTACTTC
many,TRBJ1-1,-,TRBV27,CASSFVRGNTEAFF,TGTGCCAGCAGTTTCGTTAGGGGGAACACTGAAGCTTTCTTT
few,TRBJ2-7,TRBD1,TRBV7-3,CASSSSQGPHYGQYF,TGTGCCAGCAGCTCGTCACAGGGGCCCCATTACGGGCAGTACTTC
once,TRBJ2-7,-,TRBV5-4,CASSLAGRSSYEQYF,TGTGCCAGCAGCTTGGCCGGTAGGAGCTCCTACGAGCAGTACTTC
many,TRBJ2-3,-,TRBV12-3/TRBV12-4,CASSGYSGETQYF,TGTGCCAGCAGTGGATATAGCGGTGAAACGCAGTATTTT